This T cell receptor (beta chain) is from a study of T cells in Graves' hyperthyroidism and ophthalmopathy. Background on the study: Peripheral blood was obtained at initial diagnosis, preceding any treatment.

This clonotype was seen ten or more times. The antigen is unknown. Study results and limitations: The model's output predicted ophthalmopathy at a median of approximately 6.5 months prior to onset. By a 13 V-J model, ophthalmopathy was set apart from stable hyperthyroidism. Researchers found most expanded thyroid clonotypes above 0.001 in blood as well.

CDR1 and CDR2 from the germline V gene are MNHEY and SMNVEV (reference sequence). The CDR3 sequence is 13 residues long. Trimming left V 3 bases short and J 3 bases short, with 8 bases between. It was RNA transcripts that yielded the amplified TCR beta CDR3 regions. A set of HTBI primers served as the primers for a first-round RT-PCR of the TCR CDR3. Via MiXCR, TCRdb re-called the multiplex PCR reads, giving one row per CDR3 protein. Here the sample spans about 410,000 distinct CDR3 sequences, roughly 14% being singletons. The chain links TRBV27 to TRBJ1-1; D unresolved. The sequence was obtained from a man younger than 30 with Graves' ophthalmopathy. Source material: blood. Here the CDR3 DNA reads TGTGCCAGCAGTTTGGCTGTTGACACTGAAGCTTTCTTT. Its translation: CASSLAVDTEAFF.